This TCR beta chain was sequenced during a study of glioma-infiltrating T cells. The iRepertoire nested amplicon-rescue multiplex PCR amplified TCR alpha and beta CDR3s from RNA. Input was about 95-400 ng of tissue mRNA or PBMC total RNA. TCRdb passed the multiplex PCR reads through MiXCR, listing each CDR3 protein once. The data show roughly 120,000 distinct CDR3 sequences, 25% to 30% seen once. Overall study findings and caveats: Tissue and blood shared very few CDR3 sequences. Gliomas, especially low-grade, showed above-expected tissue-blood divergence; non-neoplastic patients showed below.

V trimming: 4 bases; J trimming: 7 bases; junction bases outside the gene matches: 10. The CDR3 is 16 amino acids. Germline V lookup: CDR1 LGHNA, CDR2 YSLEER. This clonotype was seen repeatedly, ten times or more. What it binds is not known. The chain employs TRBV4-3 and TRBJ2-1, with 10 positions matching TRBD2. Material: glioma tissue, nonneoplastic brain tissue, or PBMCs (not recorded which). This sequence was found in a human donor with low-grade glioma or glioblastoma, undergoing nonglioma brain surgery, or in good health (not recorded which). The CDR3, as DNA: TGCGCCAGCAGCCCCATTCTAGCGGGAGCTGGTAATGAGCAGTTCTTC. This codes for CASSPILAGAGNEQFF.